The TCR beta chain under discussion was sequenced for a study of T cells after yellow fever vaccination. About the study: Preparation used SMART-Seq v4 Ultra Low Input for the low-cell-number fractions. Points from the study as a whole: Abundant contaminating clonotypes from the bulk population could appear in FACS-sorted repertoires.

This clonotype was counted only a few times. The antigen is unknown. One entry per CDR3 protein results from TCRdb running MiXCR on the 5' RACE reads. The data show 320,000 or so distinct CDR3 sequences, with 7% to 10% seen just once and around 17% held by the top ten. With 0 bases removed from V and 6 bases from J, the gap between germline ends came to 3 bases. This CDR3 spans 12 amino acids. CDR1 is KGHDR, CDR2 SFDVKD, per germline. Sample: PBMCs, taken more than 35 days after the first yellow fever vaccination. The chain has TRBV24-1 and TRBJ2-3; no firm D call. The sequence came from a young man who received the YFV17D yellow fever vaccine. The CDR3 DNA reads TGTGCCACCAGTGATTTGCGTGATACGCAGTATTTT. Its protein product is CATSDLRDTQYF.